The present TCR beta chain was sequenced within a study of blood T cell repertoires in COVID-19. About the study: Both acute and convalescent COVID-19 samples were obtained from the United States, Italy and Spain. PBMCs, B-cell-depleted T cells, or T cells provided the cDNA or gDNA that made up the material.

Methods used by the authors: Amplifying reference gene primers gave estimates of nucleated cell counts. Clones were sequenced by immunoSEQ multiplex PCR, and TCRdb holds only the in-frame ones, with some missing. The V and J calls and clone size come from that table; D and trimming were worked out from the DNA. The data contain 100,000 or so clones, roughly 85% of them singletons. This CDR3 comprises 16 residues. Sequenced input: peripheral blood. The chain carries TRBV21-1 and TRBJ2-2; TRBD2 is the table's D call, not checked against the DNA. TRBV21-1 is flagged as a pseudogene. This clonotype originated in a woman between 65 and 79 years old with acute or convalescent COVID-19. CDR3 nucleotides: TGTGCCAGCAGCAAAGGAGGAGCGGCAAACACCGGGGAGCTGTTTTTT. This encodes CASSKGGAANTGELFF.